One sample yielded the 7 T cell receptor beta chains listed below, sequenced in a study of blood T cell repertoires in COVID-19. Some clones are missing from TCRdb's copy, which holds only in-frame ones; the method was immunoSEQ multiplex PCR. This sample yields over 100,000 clones, of which approximately 80% are seen a single time; 3.5% to 5.5% belongs to the top ten. The specimen sequenced was peripheral blood. These receptors came from a woman between 65 and 79 years old with acute or convalescent COVID-19.

This chain joins TRBV11-2 and TRBJ2-7; D call uncertain. Trimming pared 0 bases from V and 10 bases from J, leaving 13 bases between. The CDR3 loop spans 13 amino acids. CDR1 and CDR2 (germline): SGHAT, FQNNGV. The CDR3 DNA is TGTGCCAGCAGCTTAGATCTGGCCACAATACAGTACTTC. This encodes CASSLDLATIQYF.

Notes on this clone: The sample has other DNA sequences that encode this CDR3 too. The gene calls are TRBV19 and TRBJ1-2; D gene uncertain. Germline V gene sequence: CDR1 LNHDA, CDR2 SQIVND (reference sequence). Trimming removed 1 base from V and 3 bases from J, with 3 bases in between. The CDR3 loop spans 12 amino acids. This CDR3 reads CASSIADYGYTF. In DNA, the CDR3 is TGTGCCAGTAGTATAGCGGACTATGGCTACACCTTC. The variable domain in full, with the rest retrieved from reference TRBV19 and TRBJ1-2, is DGGITQSPKYLFRKEGQNVTLSCEQNLNHDAMYWYRQDPGQGLRLIYYSQIVNDFQKGDIAEGYSVSREKKESFPLTVTSAQKNPTAFYLCASSIADYGYTFGSGTRLTVV.

The chain couples TRBV7-2 to TRBJ2-5; 9 bases are shared with TRBD1. The CDR3 consists of 16 residues. Germline V gene sequence: CDR1 SGHTA, CDR2 FQGNSA. Germline trimming cut 5 bases from V and 4 bases from J; bases unmatched to any gene: 11. For the CDR3, the DNA is TGTGCCAGCAGCGGCTCGACAGGGGGAGGTTTAGAGACCCAGTACTTC. It encodes CASSGSTGGGLETQYF.

The J gene is TRBJ1-4, the V gene TRBV7-2; TRBD1 aligns across 8 bases. The germline V gene has CDR1 SGHTA and CDR2 FQGNSA. The CDR3 is 13 amino acids. J lost 8 bases, V lost 5 bases, and 4 bases had no gene match. Here the CDR3 DNA reads TGTGCCAGCAGCGGGGGGACAGGCGAAAAACTGTTTTTT. Translation gives CASSGGTGEKLFF.

The genes are TRBV19 and TRBJ2-7, with 11 bases identical to TRBD2. The CDR3 has 17 amino acids. J was trimmed by 0 bases and V by 2 bases; bases with no gene match: 6. The V gene's germline CDR1 is LNHDA and CDR2 SQIVND (reference sequence). CDR3: CASSIMTTSGGSYEQYF. In DNA, the CDR3 is TGTGCCAGTAGTATAATGACAACTAGCGGGGGCTCCTACGAGCAGTACTTC.

The J gene is TRBJ2-7, the V gene TRBV5-8; tentatively, D is TRBD1 (5 bases). The V and J ends lost 0 bases and 3 bases respectively, with 13 bases between them. Germline CDR1 is SGHTS and CDR2 is YDEGEE. The CDR3 is made up of 15 amino acids. The CDR3 reads CASSLVEQVGYEQYF. CDR3 bases: TGTGCCAGCAGCTTGGTAGAACAGGTAGGCTACGAGCAGTACTTC. The variable domain in full, with the rest retrieved from reference TRBV5-8 and TRBJ2-7, is EAGVTQSPTHLIKTRGQQATLRCSPISGHTSVYWYQQALGLGLQFLLWYDEGEERNRGNFPPRFSGRQFPNYSSELNVNALELEDSALYLCASSLVEQVGYEQYFGPGTRLTVT.

J is TRBJ1-5 and V is TRBV4-3, with D possibly being TRBD1 (6 bases). This CDR3 spans 15 amino acids. Germline CDR1 is LGHNA and CDR2 is YSLEER. The V and J ends lost 0 bases and 5 bases respectively, with 11 bases between them. CDR3 DNA: TGCGCCAGCAGCCAAGACAGGGGAAGGGATCAGCCCCAGCATTTT. This gives the protein CASSQDRGRDQPQHF.